The text below deals with one TCR beta chain. What antigen it recognizes has not been identified. No base quality values were provided; no much bigger clone lies one nucleotide off. Inclusive of the bounding cysteine and phenylalanine, the CDR3 is 17 residues long. Left in the record is the CDR3 DNA by itself, 51 bases read in frame from the first base. From the germline V gene (reference sequence), CDR1 is MNHEY and CDR2 is SMNVEV. V is reduced by 6 bases and J by 3 bases, leaving a spacing of 24 bases between them. The sample is drawn from a study of CD8+ T cells in alopecia areata (dated by TCRdb to 2017 to 2018). In terms of the full investigation: Treated patients were enrolled in an open-label pilot trial of oral tofacitinib, 5 to 10 mg twice daily, for moderate-to-severe alopecia areata. Patients received tofacitinib for 6 to 18 months and were then followed off drug for 6 months to check for delayed response and recurrence. To study T cell clonal expansion in alopecia areata, the researchers applied high-throughput TCRbeta sequencing to both the C3H/HeJ mouse model and human patients. Scalp tissue and sorted CD4+ and CD8+ peripheral blood T cells from patchy and totalis/universalis alopecia areata patients and from healthy controls were covered by human TCRbeta sequencing. Biopsies were taken from tofacitinib-treated patients at baseline and at 4 and 24 weeks of treatment, and a later scalp biopsy was taken in several of the tofacitinib-treated patients. Clonality in the scalp was compared among normal scalp (n=4), patchy alopecia areata scalp (n=8), and alopecia totalis/universalis scalp (n=8). RNA came from the PAXgene miRNA kit for fixed scalp, the miRNeasy kit for PBMCs, and the RNeasy kit for mouse skin. Amplification of TCRbeta CDR3 regions was done by immunoSEQ multiplex PCR using 35 Vbeta forward primers and 13 Jbeta reverse primers. Overall results and qualifications from the work: Unlike mouse skin, which is dominated by gammadelta T cells, normal human skin has resident alphabeta T cells that are also sequenced, and this complicates analysis of the scalp TCR repertoire. Higher clonality and more expanded CD8+ clones were observed in lesional scalp than in normal scalp, particularly in alopecia totalis/universalis, a finding suggestive of antigenic drive. Shared TCR sequences between patients were less evident than in mice, which may be partly attributable to HLA diversity in the patient population.

Lesional scalp punch biopsies and peripheral blood were obtained from alopecia areata patients. PBMCs were isolated by density centrifugation and stained for CD3, CD4 and CD8, and CD4+ and CD8+ T cells were sorted on a FACSAria. Receptor amplification or capture employed the immunoSEQ multiplex PCR assay. RNA was extracted from all samples and reverse transcribed into cDNA as template for TCR sequencing. SuperScript III was used for first-strand cDNA synthesis, primed with a 2:1 mix of oligo-dT and random hexamers. A synthetic immune receptor repertoire was used to gauge amplification bias, and whatever bias remained was removed computationally. The original methods were these. After raw reads were preprocessed to remove errors, the CDR3 was defined following IMGT conventions as running from the conserved cysteine to phenylalanine. To get clonality, Shannon entropy was normalized by log2 of the number of productive unique TCRs and the result was subtracted from 1. Scalp TCRbeta sequences were cross-referenced with sorted blood CD4 and CD8 repertoires so that the CD4 or CD8 identity of scalp clones could be inferred. Not all clones reach the TCRdb copy of this immuneACCESS table, which keeps in-frame sequences only. Checked studies attribute under half of the gap to unresolved V genes and leave the rest unexplained. V and J calls and clone size are those listed in that table; D and trimming were worked out from the DNA. This sample gives more than 95,000 clones in total; 41% of them show up just once. About 1.5% of the sample is taken by the ten largest.

The material sequenced was CD4+ T cells sorted from blood. The origin of this receptor is a human donor with alopecia areata. The rearranged chain carries TRBV27 and TRBJ2-7; the D gene is perhaps TRBD1 or TRBD2, each of them matching over 5 bases. CDR3 region: CASRLKPGTLNFYEQYF. The DNA sequence is as follows: TGTGCCAGCAGACTAAAGCCCGGGACCCTAAATTTCTACGAGCAGTACTTC.